Following are 8 T cell receptor beta chains from one sample sequenced in a study of CD8+ T cells in alopecia areata. RNA was isolated and reverse transcribed to cDNA, the sequencing template. Assay: immunoSEQ multiplex PCR; the TCRdb copy retains only in-frame clones and omits some. Of about 220,000 clones listed, about 58% are singletons. Noted treatment: oral pan-JAK inhibitor, 5-10 mg twice daily. The sequencing here drew on CD4+ T cells sorted from blood, taken at week 4, from a patient treated with tofacitinib. The receptors originated from a human donor with alopecia areata.

The chain couples TRBV27 to TRBJ2-1, with TRBD2 identical over 11 bases. The CDR3 totals 16 residues. Trimming at V came to 3 bases and at J to 2 bases, leaving 3 bases not matched to a gene. The germline CDR1 and CDR2 sequences are MNHEY and SMNVEV (reference sequence). The chain's CDR3 is CASSLTSGKTYNEQFF. The CDR3 DNA is TGTGCCAGCAGTTTGACTAGCGGGAAAACCTACAATGAGCAGTTCTTC.

This clone was seen a handful of times. The chain couples TRBV19 to TRBJ1-1; TRBD1 might be the D (5 bases). The V end was cut by 6 bases, the J end by 7 bases, with 15 bases between. Per the germline V gene, CDR1 is LNHDA and CDR2 is SQIVND (reference sequence). This CDR3 is 13 amino acids long. The CDR3 reads CASSATRTIEAFF. The CDR3 DNA reads as TGTGCCAGTAGCGCCACAAGGACAATTGAAGCTTTCTTT.

The V gene is TRBV7-2, the J gene TRBJ2-1, with D hard to call. Trimming pared 2 bases from V and 10 bases from J, leaving 6 bases between. CDR1 and CDR2 (germline): SGHTA, FQGNSA. The CDR3 is 11 residues long. CDR3 coding DNA: TGTGCCAGCAGCTTACAAGGGGAGCAGTTCTTC. Protein product: CASSLQGEQFF.

This clone was picked up a small number of times. The V gene is TRBV7-9, the J gene TRBJ1-2, with 9 bases lining up with TRBD1. The V gene end was trimmed by 5 bases and the J gene end by 8 bases; junction bases not matched to a gene: 6. The CDR3 runs to 13 residues. The germline gives CDR1 SEHNR, CDR2 FQNEAQ (reference sequence). The CDR3 DNA reads TGTGCCAGCAGCCCTAACAGGGGGCTGGGCTACACCTTC. Translating it yields CASSPNRGLGYTF.

There are a few counts of this clone. The chain couples TRBV6-6 to TRBJ1-1, with 7 bases identical to TRBD1. Germline V gene sequence: CDR1 MNHNY, CDR2 SVGAGI (reference sequence). This CDR3 spans 15 amino acids. J gave up 11 bases and V 6 bases, and 18 bases lay outside the gene matches. CDR3 nucleotide sequence: TGTGCCAGCAGCGAATACCCCGGGACAGCGAGTGGGGCTTTCTTT. This translates into CASSEYPGTASGAFF.

V and J are TRBV27 and TRBJ1-2; D might be TRBD1 (6 bases). V was shortened by 3 bases and J by 7 bases, with 12 bases between the two germline ends. The CDR3 length is 13 residues. Germline CDR1 reads MNHEY; CDR2 reads SMNVEV (reference sequence). The CDR3 region has the DNA TGTGCCAGCAGTTTGGACAGCCGGAGTGGCTACACCTTC. This codes for CASSLDSRSGYTF.

V is TRBV29-1 and J is TRBJ2-3, with TRBD2 matching over 13 bases. V lost 1 base, J lost 4 bases, and 8 bases stayed unmatched. Germline V gene lookup returns CDR1 SQVTM and CDR2 ANQGSEA. There are 17 residues in the CDR3. CDR3 sequence: CSVEVTSGGIGADTQYF. Written as DNA, the CDR3 is TGCAGCGTTGAAGTGACTAGCGGGGGGATCGGCGCAGATACGCAGTATTTT.

V usage is TRBV29-1 and J usage is TRBJ2-4, with a possible D match to TRBD2 (5 bases). The CDR3 covers 12 residues. The germline V gene encodes CDR1 SQVTM and CDR2 ANQGSEA. V dropped 7 bases and J dropped 7 bases, with 14 bases sitting between them. CDR3 region: CSARTEDNIQYF. The CDR3 nucleotides are TGCAGCGCAAGGACGGAGGACAACATTCAGTACTTC.